A selection of T cell receptor beta chains follows, all from one sample in a study of cytomegalovirus exposure and HLA in healthy donors. Libraries were prepared by immunoSEQ multiplex PCR; TCRdb keeps only in-frame clonotypes and omits some of them. The table lists 150,000 to 200,000 clones, approximately 88% of them singletons. Sequenced sample: PBMCs. The receptors were gathered from a man aged 18-30 years in good health and CMV-seropositive. The CDR3 runs from the conserved cysteine through the conserved F or W. D genes are given only for firm matches. Some rows mark clone size as missing; the rest say once, few, many or name a class of expanded clone.

DNA,CDR3,D,V,size,length,J
TGTGCCAGCAGCCCGGGACCGGGACAGGGTTATGGCTACACCTTC,CASSPGPGQGYGYTF,TRBD1,TRBV7-3,NA,15,TRBJ1-2
TGTGCCTGGAGTGAGAAAACTAGCAGGTTCATAACCGGGGAGCTGTTTTTT,CAWSEKTSRFITGELFF,NA,TRBV30,once,17,TRBJ2-2
TGTGCCAGCAGCTGGGCGGGAGGGCCCTCCGAGCAGTACTTC,CASSWAGGPSEQYF,TRBD2,TRBV11-3,few,14,TRBJ2-7
TGCAGCGTAGGCCTATTAGCGGGGGGCTCCTACAATGAGCAGTTCTTC,CSVGLLAGGSYNEQFF,TRBD2,TRBV29-1,NA,16,TRBJ2-1
TGTGCCAGCAGCCCGAGCGGGGGCCCGGGACGCGAGACCCAGTACTTC,CASSPSGGPGRETQYF,TRBD2,TRBV7-2,once,16,TRBJ2-5
TGCGCCAGCAGCTTGGGGCACCACCACCCGTACCAAGAGACCCAGTACTTC,CASSLGHHHPYQETQYF,NA,TRBV5-1,NA,17,TRBJ2-5
TGTGCCACCAGAGAGTCTGGGGCCAACGTCCTGACTTTC,CATRESGANVLTF,NA,TRBV15,NA,13,TRBJ2-6
TGTGCCAGCAGCTTACGGTCAGGGTCCTACAATGAGCAGTTCTTC,CASSLRSGSYNEQFF,NA,TRBV7-2,NA,15,TRBJ2-1
TGTGCCAGCAGCCCAGGCGGAGGGGGCACAGATACGCAGTATTTT,CASSPGGGGTDTQYF,NA,TRBV7-8,NA,15,TRBJ2-3
TGCGCCAGCAGGCTATCGGAGGCCACCTACGAGCAGTACTTC,CASRLSEATYEQYF,NA,TRBV4-1,NA,14,TRBJ2-7
TGTGCCAGCACCCTACAACGGACTAGCATAAATGAGCAGTTCTTC,CASTLQRTSINEQFF,TRBD2,TRBV7-2,NA,15,TRBJ2-1
TGTGCCAGCAGTGACTGGGGGACAGGGCGCATCCCCGGGGAGACCCAGTACTTC,CASSDWGTGRIPGETQYF,TRBD1,TRBV6-1,NA,18,TRBJ2-5
TGTGCCAGCAGCTTAGGCGCGGGCCTCGCCTACGAGCAGTACTTC,CASSLGAGLAYEQYF,NA,TRBV7-2,NA,15,TRBJ2-7
TGTGCCAGCAGTCGGTGGGGGGCGGGAGCAGTAGATACGCAGTATTTT,CASSRWGAGAVDTQYF,NA,TRBV28,NA,16,TRBJ2-3
TGTGCCAGCAGCGGAACAGGGGGTCCTGGAAACACCATATATTTT,CASSGTGGPGNTIYF,TRBD1,TRBV6-5,NA,15,TRBJ1-3